The present T cell receptor (beta chain) was sequenced within a study of shared clonotypes between healthy human individuals. Execution of the assay was at deep level. Original handling: Junction-only sequences without quality scores were provided by ImmunoSEQ, so filtering was different. The repertoire was sequenced with immunoSEQ multiplex PCR; TCRdb's copy has only in-frame clones and lacks some. That table is the source of V, J and clone size, and D and trimming were worked out from the DNA. The repertoire holds millions of clones, over 85% seen once, with 0.39% in the top ten. V was pared by 6 bases and J by 7 bases, with 14 bases of the junction left unmatched. This CDR3 region has 15 residues. Looked up from germline, CDR1 is MDHEN and CDR2 is SYDVKM.

The sequencing input was naive CD4+ T cells from PBMCs. Subset defined: CD45RA+ positively selected. The origin of this receptor is a man between 18 and 35 years old in good health. Some clones in this sample may be carry-over from other donors' samples. V usage is TRBV28 and J usage is TRBJ2-7; 8 nucleotides match TRBD1. The CDR3 sequence: CASSPPRQGNREQYF. CDR3 bases: TGTGCCAGCAGCCCACCACGACAGGGGAACCGGGAGCAGTACTTC.